These 31 T cell receptor beta chains were sequenced from one sample in a study of early T cells in non-severe SARS-CoV-2 infection. From the 5' RACE reads, TCRdb called clonotypes with MiXCR, one entry per CDR3 protein. The profile shows 95,000 to 120,000 distinct CDR3 sequences, roughly an eighth of them singletons. Sequenced sample: whole blood. The source is an adult who was a healthcare worker with PCR-confirmed SARS-CoV-2 infection or an uninfected control (not recorded which).

This clonotype was recorded many times. The chain employs TRBV30 and TRBJ1-1; D ambiguous. V gave up 8 bases and J gave up 5 bases, with 30 bases separating them. This CDR3 is 17 amino acids long. Germline V gene sequence: CDR1 GTSNPN, CDR2 SVGIG (reference sequence). CDR3 sequence (DNA): TGTGCCGTCTACCCAGTTTGGCAGAACCCCTCGGGGACTGAAGCTTTCTTT. The encoded protein is CAVYPVWQNPSGTEAFF.

This clonotype was seen a handful of times. This chain links TRBV14 with TRBJ1-1; D remains ambiguous. The V end lost 4 bases, the J end lost 7 bases, and 7 bases lay between the germline ends. Germline-derived CDR1 and CDR2 are SGHDN and FVKESK. CDR3 size: 11 residues. CDR3 sequence: CASSRGFEAFF. CDR3 DNA: TGTGCCAGCAGCCGAGGGTTTGAAGCTTTCTTT.

This clonotype occurred a few times. V is TRBV12-3 or TRBV12-4 and J is TRBJ2-7; D possibly uses TRBD1 or TRBD2 (5 bases each). Trimming pared 7 bases from V and 1 base from J, leaving 11 bases between. The CDR3 runs to 13 residues. CDR3 protein: CASKPGPSYEQYF. CDR3 bases: TGTGCCAGCAAGCCGGGGCCGTCCTACGAGCAGTACTTC.

V and J are TRBV5-4 and TRBJ1-1; the match to TRBD1 covers 9 bases. CDR1 and CDR2 from the germline V gene are SGHNT and YYREEE (reference sequence). V was clipped by 2 bases and J by 1 base; unmatched bases: 3. CDR3 length equals 15 residues. This CDR3 is CASSLQGAWNTEAFF. CDR3 sequence (DNA): TGTGCCAGCAGCTTACAGGGGGCGTGGAACACTGAAGCTTTCTTT.

The V gene is TRBV10-3, the J gene TRBJ1-6; D uncertain. Germline V lookup: CDR1 ENHRY, CDR2 SYGVKD. The CDR3 spans 13 residues. Trimming left V 3 bases short and J 11 bases short, with 11 bases between. The CDR3 spells CAISDVLHAPLHF. CDR3 sequence (DNA): TGTGCCATCAGTGACGTCCTACATGCACCCCTCCACTTT.

This sequence joins TRBV9 and TRBJ1-1, with unresolved D. There are 15 residues in the CDR3. V shed 1 base and J shed 4 bases, with 14 bases lying between them. The germline V gene encodes CDR1 SGDLS and CDR2 YYNGEE. The CDR3 DNA reads TGTGCCAGCAGCGTACCCCCGCGGGGTTCCACTGAAGCTTTCTTT. Amino acids: CASSVPPRGSTEAFF.

There are a few counts of this clonotype. V and J are TRBV28 and TRBJ2-1, with D possibly TRBD2 on 5 matching bases. Per the germline V gene, CDR1 is MDHEN and CDR2 is SYDVKM. The germline V and J ends were trimmed by 4 bases and 6 bases, with 10 bases remaining between them. CDR3 length: 13 amino acids. The CDR3 spells CASSSRVSNEQFF. CDR3 bases: TGTGCCAGCAGTTCGAGGGTCTCCAATGAGCAGTTCTTC.

This clonotype was detected ten times or more. The chain couples TRBV5-1 to TRBJ2-2; 14 bases are a match to TRBD2. The junction had 7 bases not matched to a gene; V was cut back by 4 bases and J by 2 bases. Germline CDR1 SGHRS, CDR2 YFSETQ. CDR3 size: 18 residues. The CDR3 DNA follows: TGCGCCAGCAGCACAGGACTAGCGGGGGGTTTCAACACCGGGGAGCTGTTTTTT. This codes for CASSTGLAGGFNTGELFF.

This clonotype was counted a few times. The genes are TRBV25-1 and TRBJ2-3, with unresolved D. The CDR3 is made up of 15 amino acids. V was clipped by 9 bases and J by 0 bases, with 16 bases between them. In germline, CDR1 is MGHDK, CDR2 SYGVNS. CDR3 DNA sequence: TGTGCCAGTTCCTCATACCCCGAGAGCACAGATACGCAGTATTTT. Translated: CASSSYPESTDTQYF. Based on the CDR3 plus reference TRBV25-1 and TRBJ2-3, the full variable domain is EADIYQTPRYLVIGTGKKITLECSQTMGHDKMYWYQQDPGMELHLIHYSYGVNSTEKGDLSSESTVSRIRTEHFPLTLESARPSHTSQYLCASSSYPESTDTQYFGPGTRLTVL.

This clonotype has a count of ten or more. The chain has TRBV7-3 and TRBJ1-1; D may be TRBD1 (6 bases). In germline, CDR1 is SGHTA, CDR2 FQGTGA. The CDR3 totals 13 residues. V was pared by 5 bases and J by 6 bases, with 13 bases between. CDR3 sequence (DNA): TGTGCCAGCAGCCGGGGGCGAGGGGCTGAAGCTTTCTTT. This encodes CASSRGRGAEAFF.

This clonotype has at least ten counts. The chain recombines TRBV25-1 with TRBJ1-1; D is unresolved. The CDR3 has 15 residues. Trimming cost V 2 bases and J 4 bases, with 14 bases left between them. CDR1 and CDR2 from the germline V gene are MGHDK and SYGVNS. CDR3 in DNA: TGTGCCAGCAGTGAAGGGCAAGGGCGAGTCACTGAAGCTTTCTTT. It encodes CASSEGQGRVTEAFF.

V gene TRBV5-5 combines with J gene TRBJ1-6, with unresolved D. Germline CDR1 SGHKS, CDR2 YYEKEE (reference sequence). Trimming shortened V by 5 bases and J by 9 bases, and 15 bases separated the two germline ends. CDR3 length: 14 residues. The CDR3 DNA reads TGTGCCAGCAGATACCGGGAGCCGAGTTCACCCCTCCACTTT. Protein product: CASRYREPSSPLHF.

The chain recombines TRBV7-9 with TRBJ1-1, with D possibly matching TRBD1 (6 bases). V lost 3 bases, J lost 5 bases, and 16 bases lay in between. Germline V gives CDR1 SEHNR, CDR2 FQNEAQ (reference sequence). The length of the CDR3 is 15 residues. Here the CDR3 reads CASSLGSGQGTEAFF. The CDR3 DNA reads TGTGCCAGCAGCTTGGGCTCAGGGCAGGGGACTGAAGCTTTCTTT. The whole variable domain, remainder taken from reference TRBV7-9 and TRBJ1-1, is DTGVSQNPRHKITKRGQNVTFRCDPISEHNRLYWYRQTLGQGPEFLTYFQNEAQLEKSRLLSDRFSAERPKGSFSTLEIQRTEQGDSAMYLCASSLGSGQGTEAFFGQGTRLTVV.

This clonotype was seen ten or more times. V usage is TRBV10-2 and J usage is TRBJ2-2; D assignment may be TRBD1 or TRBD2 (5 bases each). Trimming took off 7 bases at V and 3 bases at J, with 12 bases between the two ends. This CDR3 is built from 14 residues. Germline CDR1 reads WSHSY; CDR2 reads SAAADI. As DNA, the CDR3 is TGCGCCAGCACCGAGGGGCTGGACACCGGGGAGCTGTTTTTT. The encoded protein is CASTEGLDTGELFF.

This clonotype was recorded a few times. This sequence joins TRBV29-1 and TRBJ2-5, with 7 bases lining up with TRBD1. V was pared by 6 bases and J by 9 bases, with 13 bases of the junction left unmatched. Germline V gene sequence: CDR1 SQVTM, CDR2 ANQGSEA. This CDR3 is built from 13 residues. The CDR3 DNA sequence: TGCAGCGTGATAGCCGGGACAGCACGCTCCCAGTACTTC. Translating it yields CSVIAGTARSQYF.

V and J are TRBV12-3 or TRBV12-4 and TRBJ1-1; 7 bases are shared with TRBD1. The CDR3 runs 12 residues. The trim removed 3 bases at V and 10 bases at J, leaving 5 bases unmatched. CDR3 nucleotides: TGTGCCAGCAGTTTGGGACAGAACCCAGCTTTCTTT. This encodes CASSLGQNPAFF.

This clonotype was detected only a few times. The CDR3 loop is CATSEGTAPYNEQFF. The CDR3, as DNA: TGTGCCACCAGTGAAGGGACAGCCCCCTACAATGAGCAGTTCTTC. The genes are TRBV24-1 and TRBJ2-1; the match to TRBD1 covers 7 bases. This CDR3 has 15 amino acids. The J segment lost 2 bases and the V segment lost 4 bases, leaving 4 bases of the junction unmatched. Germline V CDR1 and CDR2: KGHDR, SFDVKD.

This clonotype was picked up one time. The chain couples TRBV2 to TRBJ1-6; D remains ambiguous. The CDR3 loop spans 15 amino acids. The ends were cut back, 5 bases at V and 4 bases at J, with 12 bases in the middle. Germline V gene sequence: CDR1 SNHLY, CDR2 FYNNEI. CDR3 loop: CASSRARGYNSPLHF. The CDR3 region has the DNA TGTGCCAGCAGTCGAGCCCGGGGATATAATTCACCCCTCCACTTT.

There are many counts of this clonotype. V usage is TRBV18 and J usage is TRBJ1-5; 7 nucleotides agree with TRBD1. The germline V gene has CDR1 KGHSH and CDR2 LQKENI. V gave up 6 bases and J gave up 1 base; unmatched junction bases: 6. This CDR3 is built from 15 residues. In DNA, the CDR3 is TGTGCCAGCTCCCCTACAGGGGTCAGCAATCAGCCCCAGCATTTT. Its translation is CASSPTGVSNQPQHF.

This sequence joins TRBV3-2 and TRBJ1-1; the tabulated D call, TRBD1, remains unverified against the DNA. TRBV3-2 is a known pseudogene. The CDR3 loop spans 15 amino acids. CDR3 region: CASSQDGGWNTEAFF. As DNA, the CDR3 is TGTGCCAGCAGCCAAGATGGGGGATGGAACACTGAAGCTTTCTTT.

This clonotype was seen repeatedly, ten times or more. The chain carries TRBV30 and TRBJ2-3, with D tentatively TRBD1 or TRBD2 (5 bases each). Trimming stripped 3 bases from V and 4 bases from J, with 11 bases between. This CDR3 is 13 amino acids long. Germline V gives CDR1 GTSNPN, CDR2 SVGIG (reference sequence). The CDR3 bases are TGTGCCTGGAGACGAGGGGCGGCAGATACGCAGTATTTT. Protein sequence: CAWRRGAADTQYF.

This clonotype was counted a single time. The chain links TRBV3-1 to TRBJ1-2; D is ambiguous. Looked up from germline, CDR1 is LGHDT and CDR2 is YNNKEL (reference sequence). The CDR3 is 14 residues long. Trimming pared 1 base from V and 4 bases from J, leaving 10 bases between. Here the CDR3 DNA reads TGTGCCAGCAGCCAAGGGGGAAAATCCTATGGCTACACCTTC. Translating gives CASSQGGKSYGYTF.

This clonotype appeared a few times. V and J are TRBV9 and TRBJ2-5; D is uncertain. The CDR3 sequence is 14 residues long. Germline loops: CDR1 SGDLS, CDR2 YYNGEE. Trimming removed 2 bases from V and 2 bases from J, with 10 bases in between. This CDR3 is CASSVTPLQETQYF. The DNA for the CDR3 is TGTGCCAGCAGCGTCACACCCCTACAAGAGACCCAGTACTTC.

The chain has TRBV12-3 or TRBV12-4 and TRBJ1-2, with TRBD1 as a possible D gene (6 bases). Trimming shortened V by 6 bases and J by 2 bases, and 13 bases separated the two germline ends. The CDR3 is made up of 14 amino acids. In DNA, the CDR3 is TGTGCCAGCAGAGGCAGGGGTCCCAACTATGGCTACACCTTC. It translates to CASRGRGPNYGYTF.

V is TRBV4-1 and J is TRBJ2-7, with TRBD2 matching 11 bases. The V and J ends lost 6 bases and 3 bases, in that order; junction bases with no gene match: 10. This CDR3 has 16 residues. Germline loops: CDR1 MGHRA, CDR2 YSYEKL. CDR3 sequence reads: CASRPRLAGTIYEQYF. The CDR3 region has the DNA TGCGCCAGCAGACCTCGACTAGCGGGGACTATCTACGAGCAGTACTTC.

This clonotype was detected a few times. This chain joins TRBV30 and TRBJ2-1; 8 bases match TRBD2. The germline V gene has CDR1 GTSNPN and CDR2 SVGIG (reference sequence). The CDR3 runs to 14 residues. V lost 3 bases to trimming and J lost 7 bases; unmatched junction nucleotides: 8. The CDR3 nucleotides are TGTGCCTGGAGGGAGGGGACTAGTTGGAATGAGCAGTTCTTC. This codes for CAWREGTSWNEQFF.

This clonotype appeared many times. The genes are TRBV6-5 and TRBJ1-4; maybe TRBD1 (6 bases). Trimming left V 2 bases short and J 6 bases short, with 7 bases between. This CDR3 has 13 residues. Looked up from germline, CDR1 is MNHEY and CDR2 is SVGAGI. CDR3 sequence: CASSYRGDEKLFF. DNA for the CDR3: TGTGCCAGCAGTTACAGGGGGGATGAAAAACTGTTTTTT.

This chain uses TRBV11-2 with TRBJ1-5; D possibly corresponds to TRBD1 (5 bases). V dropped 4 bases and J dropped 5 bases, with 12 bases sitting between them. The germline V gene encodes CDR1 SGHAT and CDR2 FQNNGV. This CDR3 is built from 14 residues. For the CDR3, the DNA is TGTGCCAGCAGCTCCTGGGGGGTGGATCAGCCCCAGCATTTT. Its protein is CASSSWGVDQPQHF.

This clonotype was counted between two and nine times. This CDR3 is CSASSLAGGDAEQFF. CDR3 nucleotide sequence: TGCAGTGCTAGTAGTCTAGCGGGAGGGGATGCTGAGCAGTTCTTC. This chain links TRBV20-1 with TRBJ2-1; TRBD2 aligns across 12 bases. The germline V gene encodes CDR1 DFQATT and CDR2 SNEGSKA (reference sequence). The CDR3 length is 15 residues. V shed 3 bases and J 9 bases; nucleotides not matched to a gene: 9.

In this sample, this clonotype turned up a few times. The J gene is TRBJ2-3, the V gene TRBV24-1; 16 bases map to TRBD2. The CDR3 totals 17 residues. The germline CDR1 and CDR2 sequences are KGHDR and SFDVKD. V shed 8 bases, J shed 5 bases, and the junction held 9 bases outside the gene matches. The CDR3 coding sequence is TGTGCCACCATGTCGGGGACTAGCGGGAGGGCCGAAGATACGCAGTATTTT. This gives the protein CATMSGTSGRAEDTQYF.

This clonotype has at least ten counts. This sequence joins TRBV11-2 and TRBJ2-4, with TRBD1 matching 10 bases. V shed 5 bases, J shed 7 bases, and the junction held 8 bases outside the gene matches. Germline-derived CDR1 and CDR2 are SGHAT and FQNNGV. The CDR3 covers 15 residues. In DNA, the CDR3 is TGTGCCAGCAGCCGAGGACAGGGGGTAGGGAACATTCAGTACTTC. This gives the protein CASSRGQGVGNIQYF.